These T cell receptor beta chains were read from a single sample in a study of response to subunit inactivated influenza vaccine. Each CDR3 protein is one row after TCRdb ran MiXCR on the RT-PCR reads. Here the sample spans roughly 670,000 distinct CDR3 sequences, 12% to 15% being singletons. The input for sequencing was PBMCs from blood, taken 14 days before vaccination. The source of these receptors is a man in his fifties who received an inactivated influenza vaccine. Each CDR3 is given with its conserved first and last residue.

>TRBV29-1
CSVEDPGEGQYF
>TRBV20-1
CSAGRTGYGELFF
>TRBV12-3/TRBV12-4
CASRKQGTTKNIQYF
>TRBV29-1
CSVKGSNEQFF
>TRBV6-2/TRBV6-3
CASTPSGTSGSEYEQYF
>TRBV5-8
CASSLTNYYEQYF
>TRBV18
CASSRTSSSTPNTGELFF
>TRBV20-1
CSAPATGRHETQYF
>TRBV5-1
CASIDGTGQGLETQYF
>TRBV20-1
CSATGLAGEETQYF
>TRBV6-5
CASSYSLQIGAYEQYF
>TRBV5-5
CASSSMGHSNYGYTF
>TRBV7-2
CASSLVQLPANEQFF
>TRBV3-1
CASSQNLAGAGELFF
>TRBV11-2
CASSLSGTHNEQFF
>TRBV6-2/TRBV6-3
CASRATGDWETQYF
>TRBV10-3
CAISSRGTEAFF
>TRBV6-1
CASSLSRGGGETQYF
>TRBV11-2
CASSKSLSGGANEQYF
>TRBV6-5
CASSYWPRESYNEQFF
>TRBV4-3
CASSQEGRGLDGYTF
>TRBV5-1
CASSLVSGSFYNEQFF
>TRBV20-1
CSARDPRTSGRYNEQFF
>TRBV6-1
CASSGPGQGAQETQYF
>TRBV15
CATSRETSGRGGNEQFF
>TRBV6-1
CASSPTGNPYNEQFF
>TRBV9
CASSVARLPTYEQYF
>TRBV20-1
CSARVGGRSYNEQFF
>TRBV6-1
CARTRKGSREETQYF
>TRBV6-1
CASKVSGRSLYNEQFF
>TRBV20-1
CSARDTGSRYEAFF
>TRBV2
CASSETQRNYNEQFF
>TRBV29-1
CSARSGRYNSPLHF
>TRBV7-2
CASSLGRASDLTQYF
>TRBV7-2
CASSPTGDTQYF
>TRBV7-2
CASSLADRANYGYTF
>TRBV12-3/TRBV12-4
CASSQTGGGEAFF
>TRBV20-1
CSAHDSRTFGSPLHF
>TRBV7-7
CASSLSQGAYNEQYF
>TRBV7-2
CASSSRDGYEQYF